A single sample is the source of the 26 T cell receptor beta chains below, sequenced in a study of blood T cell repertoires in COVID-19. Data came from immunoSEQ multiplex PCR; TCRdb stores just in-frame clones and leaves some out. The sample shows 110,000 to 150,000 clones, 75% to 90% of them seen only once. Sequenced sample: peripheral blood. Receptor source: a woman aged 55-69 years with active COVID-19.

The CDR3: CASSQSLAGVLGTYEQYF. CDR3 nucleotides: TGTGCCAGCAGCCAAAGTTTAGCGGGAGTTTTGGGGACCTACGAGCAGTACTTC. This chain links TRBV4-2 with TRBJ2-7, with 9 bases lining up with TRBD2. This CDR3 region has 18 residues. CDR1 is LGHNA and CDR2 is YNFKEQ in the germline V gene. Trimming cost V 2 bases and J 2 bases; bases outside gene matches: 13.

CDR3 sequence reads: CASSQVSTQYF. CDR3 bases: TGTGCCAGCAGCCAAGTCTCGACCCAGTACTTC. This chain uses TRBV3-1 (or the pseudogene TRBV3-2) with TRBJ2-5; D is unresolved. This CDR3 has 11 amino acids. V was trimmed by 1 base and J by 7 bases, leaving 4 bases between them. CDR1 is LGHDT and CDR2 is YNNKEL in the germline V gene (reference sequence).

V and J are TRBV19 and TRBJ1-1, with D perhaps matching TRBD1 (6 bases). The CDR3 is made up of 15 amino acids. Per the germline V gene, CDR1 is LNHDA and CDR2 is SQIVND (reference sequence). Trimming took off 4 bases at V and 4 bases at J, with 16 bases between the two ends. This chain's CDR3 is CASSTTRGGGTEAFF. DNA of the CDR3: TGTGCCAGTAGTACTACTCGGGGAGGGGGCACTGAAGCTTTCTTT.

This sequence joins TRBV7-3 and TRBJ1-3; D gene uncertain. There are 13 residues in the CDR3. The V end lost 8 bases, the J end lost 0 bases, and 8 bases lay between the germline ends. In germline, CDR1 is SGHTA, CDR2 FQGTGA. The CDR3 here is CASGLSSGNTIYF. The CDR3 DNA follows: TGTGCCAGCGGGCTCAGCTCTGGAAACACCATATATTTT.

The rearrangement uses TRBV19 and TRBJ2-7, with 10 bases matching TRBD2. CDR1 and CDR2 from the germline V gene are LNHDA and SQIVND (reference sequence). The CDR3 has 15 amino acids. J lost 3 bases, V lost 5 bases, and 7 bases had no gene match. The CDR3 bases are TGTGCCAGTAGTCCGCTAGCGGGAGAACTCTACGAGCAGTACTTC. This sequence encodes CASSPLAGELYEQYF.

A word on this clone: One end of the junction is discordant with germline, which a read error may explain. This sequence joins TRBV7-7 and TRBJ2-3; 7 nucleotides align to TRBD2. CDR1 SSHAT and CDR2 FNYEAQ come from the germline V gene (reference sequence). The CDR3 has 14 residues. CDR3 residues: CASSRSGRTDTQYF. For the CDR3, the DNA is TGTGCTAGCAGCCGTAGCGGGCGCACAGATACGCAGTATTTT.

This chain links TRBV6-5 with TRBJ2-1, with D possibly TRBD1 on 5 matching bases. Looked up from germline, CDR1 is MNHEY and CDR2 is SVGAGI. Trimming removed 0 bases from V and 2 bases from J, with 8 bases in between. The CDR3 spans 15 residues. In DNA form, the CDR3 reads TGTGCCAGCAGTTACTCCCCGGACACCTACAATGAGCAGTTCTTC. Translated, it gives CASSYSPDTYNEQFF.

The chain links TRBV29-1 to TRBJ2-2; D is unresolved. The CDR3 extends over 11 amino acids. From germline, CDR1 is SQVTM and CDR2 ANQGSEA. Trimming left V 7 bases short and J 3 bases short, with 6 bases between. This CDR3 is CSAGDTGELFF. CDR3 nucleotides: TGCAGCGCCGGAGACACCGGGGAGCTGTTTTTT.

CDR3 in DNA: TGCGCCAGCAGCCAAAGGTCCCAGGGCTCAGCGGGGTACACCGGGGAGCTGTTTTTT. Residues: CASSQRSQGSAGYTGELFF. The V call is TRBV4-1, the J call TRBJ2-2, with 7 bases aligning to TRBD2. The CDR3 extends over 19 amino acids. Germline assignment: CDR1 MGHRA and CDR2 YSYEKL. Trimming cost V 2 bases and J 3 bases; bases outside gene matches: 15.

This clone turned up a few times. The J gene is TRBJ2-7, the V gene TRBV6-2 or TRBV6-3; no clear D. Germline CDR1 reads MNHEY; CDR2 reads SVGEGT. With 6 bases removed from V and 3 bases from J, the gap between germline ends came to 9 bases. This CDR3 spans 12 amino acids. The CDR3: CASSPYFYEQYF. CDR3 nucleotides: TGTGCCAGCAGCCCTTACTTCTACGAGCAGTACTTC.

The chain uses TRBV5-5 and TRBJ1-2; a possible D gene is TRBD1 (6 bases). This CDR3 spans 15 amino acids. Germline CDR1 is SGHKS and CDR2 is YYEKEE (reference sequence). Trimming pared 4 bases from V and 0 bases from J, leaving 13 bases between. Here the CDR3 DNA reads TGTGCCAGCAGCCAGGGGACGCAAGCTAACTATGGCTACACCTTC. Protein sequence: CASSQGTQANYGYTF.

The J gene is TRBJ2-3, the V gene TRBV9; 12 nucleotides match TRBD1. The V and J ends lost 3 bases and 6 bases, in that order; junction bases with no gene match: 2. CDR3 length: 14 residues. Germline CDR1 is SGDLS and CDR2 is YYNGEE. The CDR3 DNA reads TGTGCCAGCAGCGCCGGGACAGGGGGCGATACGCAGTATTTT. Translated: CASSAGTGGDTQYF.

The chain carries TRBV6-2 or TRBV6-3 and TRBJ1-6; no clear D. Germline values: CDR1 MNHEY, CDR2 SVGEGT. This CDR3 spans 16 amino acids. V shed 1 base and J shed 8 bases, with 15 bases lying between them. The DNA of the CDR3 is TGTGCCAGCAGTTACTACCGGTCAGGAATTGATTCACCCCTCCACTTT. Translation gives CASSYYRSGIDSPLHF.

This clone showed up just a few times. The J gene is TRBJ2-1, the V gene TRBV11-2, with 10 bases identical to TRBD1. Germline CDR1 and CDR2: SGHAT and FQNNGV. The J segment lost 12 bases and the V segment lost 3 bases, leaving 8 bases of the junction unmatched. The CDR3 has 14 amino acids. Here the CDR3 DNA reads TGTGCCAGCAGCTTCCGGACAGGGGGGAATTTGCAGTTCTTC. Translation gives CASSFRTGGNLQFF.

The V call is TRBV5-4, the J call TRBJ1-3; D is uncertain. Germline CDR1 and CDR2: SGHNT and YYREEE (reference sequence). CDR3 length equals 14 residues. V was cut by 3 bases and J by 4 bases, with 11 bases left in between. CDR3 DNA sequence: TGTGCCAGCAGCTCGGGAGGGCCGGGAAACACCATATATTTT. Translating it yields CASSSGGPGNTIYF.

V is TRBV7-2 and J is TRBJ2-1; 10 nucleotides agree with TRBD2. The germline V gene has CDR1 SGHTA and CDR2 FQGNSA. The CDR3 covers 16 residues. Losses at the gene ends were 5 bases for V and 6 bases for J; bases not matched to a gene: 10. CDR3 in amino acids: CASSHTLAGEPNEQFF. CDR3 DNA: TGTGCCAGCAGCCATACCCTAGCGGGAGAACCCAATGAGCAGTTCTTC.

The chain couples TRBV2 to TRBJ2-1; 9 bases match TRBD1. The V and J ends lost 6 bases and 0 bases, in that order; junction bases with no gene match: 3. The germline gives CDR1 SNHLY, CDR2 FYNNEI. The CDR3 runs to 15 residues. CDR3 sequence (DNA): TGTGCCAGCAGGCCGACAGGGGGCTCCTACAATGAGCAGTTCTTC. This translates into CASRPTGGSYNEQFF.

V and J are TRBV11-2 and TRBJ2-5; TRBD1 might be the D (6 bases). This CDR3 has 13 residues. V lost 5 bases and J 4 bases, leaving 11 bases between the germline ends. The germline gives CDR1 SGHAT, CDR2 FQNNGV. The CDR3: CASSAPGAETQYF. As DNA, the CDR3 is TGTGCCAGCAGCGCCCCAGGGGCAGAGACCCAGTACTTC.

The chain employs TRBV3-1 (or the pseudogene TRBV3-2) and TRBJ2-1; D ambiguous. V was trimmed by 0 bases and J by 0 bases, leaving 6 bases between them. The CDR3 consists of 15 residues. Germline CDR1 reads LGHDT; CDR2 reads YNNKEL (reference sequence). CDR3 sequence reads: CASSQDQFSYNEQFF. The CDR3 bases are TGTGCCAGCAGCCAAGATCAGTTCTCCTACAATGAGCAGTTCTTC.

The V and J genes are TRBV10-3 and TRBJ1-2; 10 nucleotides align to TRBD1. Trimming removed 4 bases from V and 7 bases from J; junction bases left unmatched: 6. Germline-derived CDR1 and CDR2 are ENHRY and SYGVKD. This CDR3 region has 14 residues. In DNA form, the CDR3 reads TGTGCCATCAGTGCCGGGACAGGGGTCGGTGGCTACACCTTC. Encoded protein: CAISAGTGVGGYTF.

CDR3 DNA: TGTGCCAGCAGTGAAGGGGTCAACAGGGGGACAGATACGCAGTATTTT. Translated, it gives CASSEGVNRGTDTQYF. The chain employs TRBV2 and TRBJ2-3, with 8 bases fitting TRBD1. The CDR3 totals 16 residues. V lost 1 base and J lost 3; bases outside the gene matches: 6. CDR1 is SNHLY, CDR2 FYNNEI, per germline.

The V gene is TRBV7-2, the J gene TRBJ2-3; 7 bases match TRBD2. There are 15 residues in the CDR3. Germline V gene lookup returns CDR1 SGHTA and CDR2 FQGNSA. V dropped 5 bases and J dropped 0; count of bases not matched to a gene: 5. The CDR3 loop is CASSPSGASTDTQYF. CDR3 bases: TGTGCCAGCAGCCCCAGCGGGGCTAGCACAGATACGCAGTATTTT. The complete variable domain, with remaining parts taken from reference TRBV7-2 and TRBJ2-3, reads GAGVSQSPSNKVTEKGKDVELRCDPISGHTALYWYRQSLGQGLEFLIYFQGNSAPDKSGLPSDRFSAERTGGSVSTLTIQRTQQEDSAVYLCASSPSGASTDTQYFGPGTRLTVL.

The J gene is TRBJ2-5, the V gene TRBV7-2, with 8 positions matching TRBD2. V dropped 5 bases and J dropped 5; count of bases not matched to a gene: 13. Germline CDR1 and CDR2: SGHTA and FQGNSA. This CDR3 contains 16 residues. CDR3 residues: CASSPSPAGVRETQYF. CDR3 nucleotides: TGTGCCAGCAGCCCATCGCCAGCGGGAGTTCGCGAGACCCAGTACTTC.

Turning to this clone: Sequence at one end of the junction differs from germline and may be a read error. This chain links TRBV19 with TRBJ1-1; 7 bases fit TRBD1. Germline assignment: CDR1 LNHDA and CDR2 SQIVND (reference sequence). The CDR3 consists of 13 residues. CDR3 in DNA: TGTGCCAGTAGTGTAGACAGGGACACTGAAGCTTTCTTT. It yields the protein CASSVDRDTEAFF.

The J gene is TRBJ1-3, the V gene TRBV25-1, with no clear D. V dropped 6 bases and J dropped 0 bases, with 3 bases sitting between them. CDR3 size: 12 residues. Germline CDR1 reads MGHDK; CDR2 reads SYGVNS. The CDR3 spells CASRASGNTIYF. CDR3 bases: TGTGCCAGCAGGGCCTCTGGAAACACCATATATTTT.

J is TRBJ1-4 and V is TRBV2; D is uncertain. CDR1 SNHLY and CDR2 FYNNEI come from the germline V gene. Deletions cut 8 bases from V and 4 bases from J, with 8 bases between. CDR3 size: 12 residues. In DNA, the CDR3 is TGTGCCAGCCGGGTCCATAATGAAAAACTGTTTTTT. Translated, it gives CASRVHNEKLFF.